Listed here are 4 T cell receptor beta chains from one sample, sequenced in a study of CD8 T cells in Susac syndrome. After extraction with the RNeasy kit, about 0.5 to 1 ug of the RNA was reverse transcribed using random hexamers. A single record per CDR3 protein comes from TCRdb applying MiXCR to the immunoSEQ multiplex PCR reads. The repertoire includes hundreds of thousands of distinct CDR3 sequences, approximately 84% of them detected once, and about 0.11% sits in the top ten. What was sequenced was CD8+ T cells from PBMCs. The origin of the receptors is a human donor with multiple sclerosis.

V is TRBV27 and J is TRBJ2-7, with 9 nucleotides matching TRBD1. The V segment lost 5 bases and the J segment 6 bases; nucleotides outside the gene matches: 8. CDR3 length: 14 amino acids. CDR1 is MNHEY, CDR2 SMNVEV, per germline (reference sequence). CDR3 sequence: CASSRDREFLEQYF. The CDR3 nucleotides read TGTGCCAGCAGTCGGGACAGGGAGTTTCTCGAGCAGTACTTC.

This clonotype was recorded only once. The chain combines TRBV25-1 with TRBJ1-2, with D maybe TRBD1 (5 bases). CDR3 size: 14 residues. Germline CDR1 is MGHDK and CDR2 is SYGVNS. The V end was cut by 5 bases, the J end by 4 bases, with 14 bases between. CDR3 bases: TGTGCCAGCAGTATGGGGGAGTCGGGCTATGGCTACACCTTC. This translates into CASSMGESGYGYTF.

The chain recombines TRBV28 with TRBJ2-7, with a weak D call TRBD1 (7 bases). CDR3 length equals 17 residues. V dropped 3 bases and J dropped 3 bases, with 21 bases sitting between them. Germline assignment: CDR1 MDHEN and CDR2 SYDVKM. CDR3 sequence (DNA): TGTGCCAGCAGTTTTCCTTCGGAGGGGGCCATTAACTACGAGCAGTACTTC. Amino acid sequence: CASSFPSEGAINYEQYF.

The genes are TRBV20-1 and TRBJ1-2, with a possible D match to TRBD1 (6 bases). From germline, CDR1 is DFQATT and CDR2 SNEGSKA (reference sequence). V was shortened by 6 bases and J by 6 bases, with 11 bases between the two germline ends. This CDR3 has 11 amino acids. CDR3 DNA: TGCAGTGCCCCGGACAGTCATGGCTACACCTTC. Its protein product is CSAPDSHGYTF.